This section outlines one T cell receptor beta chain sequence together with its context. These data come from a study of CD8+CD57+ T cells in acquired aplastic anemia. Trimming removed 4 bases at V and 3 bases at J, with 14 bases between. CDR1 is LNHNV and CDR2 is YYDKDF in the germline V gene (reference sequence). The CDR3 is made up of 15 amino acids. CD8+CD57+ cell expansion, shown by flow cytometry, had occurred in the patients selected for sequencing. Severe acquired aplastic anemia was present in every patient. Profiles of TCR beta VDJ and CDR3 were generated from a genomic DNA template. Each CDR3 protein gets one entry after TCRdb re-called the reads with MiXCR. The sample includes about 98,000 distinct CDR3 sequences, 55% to 80% seen only once; the top ten take more than 55%.

Source material: sorted CD4+, CD8+, or CD8+CD57+ T cells (not recorded which) from PBMCs. The TCR comes from a human donor with aplastic anemia. This chain uses TRBV15 with TRBJ2-3; the D gene is possibly TRBD1 (5 bases). The CDR3: CATSTHKGWTDTQYF. As DNA, the CDR3 is TGTGCCACCAGCACCCACAAGGGGTGGACAGATACGCAGTATTTT.